This T cell receptor (beta chain) was sequenced during a study of T cell changes during pregnancy in multiple sclerosis. The repertoire was sequenced with immunoSEQ multiplex PCR; TCRdb's copy has only in-frame clones and lacks some. The table shows around 35,000 clones, with around 94% occurring only once. Per germline, CDR1 MNHEY and CDR2 SVGAGI. The CDR3 has 14 amino acids. V shed 4 bases and J 3 bases; nucleotides not matched to a gene: 3. J is TRBJ2-7 and V is TRBV6-5, with 10 positions matching TRBD2. The TCR comes from a female donor with multiple sclerosis, enrolled in a pregnancy study. Sample: PBMCs (not recorded whether the cells were cultured). CDR3 sequence (DNA): TGTGCCAGCAGTTCATCTAGCGGGAGCTACGAGCAGTACTTC. Protein sequence: CASSSSSGSYEQYF.